One sample yielded the 6 T cell receptor beta chains listed below, sequenced in a study of T cells in tuberculosis. The time point is: new active TB diagnosis, blood taken before or within 7 days of starting treatment. TCRdb keeps only in-frame clones here, not all; method: immunoSEQ multiplex PCR. Here the sample spans around 23,000 clones, about 85% being singletons. The specimen comprised PBMCs, sampled at tuberculosis diagnosis. All receptors come from an adult with tuberculosis.

J is TRBJ2-3 and V is TRBV7-2; D is unclear. With 7 bases removed from V and 1 base from J, the gap between germline ends came to 18 bases. The CDR3 contains 16 residues. Germline CDR1 reads SGHTA; CDR2 reads FQGNSA. In DNA form, the CDR3 reads TGTGCCAGCACCTATAACCTCCCTCGGGGCACAGATACGCAGTATTTT. Protein product: CASTYNLPRGTDTQYF.

The chain carries TRBV5-8 and TRBJ2-1; 10 bases are shared with TRBD1. This CDR3 is built from 16 residues. Germline V gives CDR1 SGHTS, CDR2 YDEGEE. V shed 4 bases, J shed 4 bases, and the junction held 8 bases outside the gene matches. In DNA, the CDR3 is TGTGCCAGCAGCCCCCGGCCGGGACAGGGGTACAATGAGCAGTTCTTC. It encodes CASSPRPGQGYNEQFF.

The chain carries TRBV27 and TRBJ2-1, with D possibly matching TRBD1 (5 bases). The CDR3 is 16 amino acids. V lost 4 bases and J 1 base, leaving 14 bases between the germline ends. Germline-derived CDR1 and CDR2 are MNHEY and SMNVEV (reference sequence). CDR3 in DNA: TGTGCCAGCAGTTCCCTTGACAGTCTATCCTACAATGAGCAGTTCTTC. Its translation is CASSSLDSLSYNEQFF.

On this clone itself: One end of the junction fails to match germline, which may point to a read error. Additional DNA sequences in this sample encode the identical CDR3. V and J are TRBV5-1 and TRBJ1-2; 8 positions agree with TRBD1. In germline, CDR1 is SGHRS, CDR2 YFSETQ. CDR3 length: 15 residues. The CDR3 DNA sequence: TGTGCCAGCAGCTTGCTTGCTAGGACAGGGCTTGGCTACACCTTC. Amino acids: CASSLLARTGLGYTF.

This chain uses TRBV6-5 with TRBJ2-5, with D possibly matching TRBD1 (6 bases). CDR1 and CDR2 from the germline V gene are MNHEY and SVGAGI. Trimming stripped 2 bases from V and 5 bases from J, with 12 bases between. The CDR3 is 14 residues long. The CDR3 here is CASSYKTGEETQYF. CDR3 nucleotides: TGTGCCAGCAGTTACAAGACAGGAGAGGAGACCCAGTACTTC.

The V gene is TRBV6-5, the J gene TRBJ1-1; D ambiguous. The CDR3 runs to 14 residues. The V and J ends lost 2 bases and 0 bases respectively, with 7 bases between them. CDR1 is MNHEY and CDR2 is SVGAGI in the germline V gene. The chain's CDR3 is CASSYAGMNTEAFF. The CDR3 DNA reads TGTGCCAGCAGTTACGCGGGTATGAACACTGAAGCTTTCTTT.